This TCR beta chain was captured in a study of T-cell reconstitution after alpha-beta-depleted transplantation in children. This clonotype occurred many times. TCRbeta library construction was performed incorporating unique molecular identifiers. TCRdb called the PCR reads again in MiXCR, with one record for every CDR3 protein. The sample holds approximately 300,000 distinct CDR3 sequences, 10% seen once. V lost 3 bases, J lost 4 bases, and 13 bases lay in between. The V gene's germline CDR1 is SGHDN and CDR2 FVKESK. This CDR3 spans 15 amino acids. Material: PBMCs, obtained before TCRalphabeta/CD19-depleted stem cell transplant. The rearrangement links TRBV14 to TRBJ2-1; possibly TRBD1 or TRBD2 for D (5 bases each). This receptor was identified in a boy under three years old with acute myeloid leukemia, due to receive a stem cell transplant. CDR3 sequence (DNA): TGTGCCAGCAGCCACCACGGGACGGGTTACAATGAGCAGTTCTTC. Amino acid sequence: CASSHHGTGYNEQFF.